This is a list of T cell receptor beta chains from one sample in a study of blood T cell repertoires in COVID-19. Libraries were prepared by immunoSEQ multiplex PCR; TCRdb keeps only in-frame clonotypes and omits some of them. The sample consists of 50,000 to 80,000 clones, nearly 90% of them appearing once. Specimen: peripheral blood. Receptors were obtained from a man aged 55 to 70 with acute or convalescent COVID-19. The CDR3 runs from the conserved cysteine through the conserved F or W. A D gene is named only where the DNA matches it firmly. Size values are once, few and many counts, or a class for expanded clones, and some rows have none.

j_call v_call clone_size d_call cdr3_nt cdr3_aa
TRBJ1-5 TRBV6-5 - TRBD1 TGTGCCAGCAGCGGACAGGGAAGCAATCAGCCCCAGCATTTT CASSGQGSNQPQHF
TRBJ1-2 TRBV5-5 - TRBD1 TGTGCCAGCAGCTACCCCGGGACAGCAAACGGCTACACCTTC CASSYPGTANGYTF
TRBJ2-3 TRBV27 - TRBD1 TGTGCCAGCAGAGCCGGGACAGTATATACAGATACGCAGTATTTT CASRAGTVYTDTQYF
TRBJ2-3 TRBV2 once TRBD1 TGTGCCAGCGTGACAGGGGGCTTTAGCACAGATACGCAGTATTTT CASVTGGFSTDTQYF
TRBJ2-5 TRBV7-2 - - TGTGCCAGCAGTCTACCTCGTCGAGGAAACCAAGAGACCCAGTACTTC CASSLPRRGNQETQYF
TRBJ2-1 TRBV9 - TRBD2 TGTGCCAGCAGCCCCCTAAGCGGGGGGGCCGAGTTCTTC CASSPLSGGAEFF
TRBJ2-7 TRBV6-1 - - TGTGCCAGCAGTGAATATGAGGAGATGGCCTACGAGCAGTACTTC CASSEYEEMAYEQYF
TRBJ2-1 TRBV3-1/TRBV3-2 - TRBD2 TGTGCCAGCAGCCCCAGGCGGGGGGCCATTTCAGATGAGCAGTTCTTC CASSPRRGAISDEQFF
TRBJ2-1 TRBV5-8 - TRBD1 TGTGCCAGCAGCTTGGGACAGGGGGCTCATGATGAGCAGTTCTTC CASSLGQGAHDEQFF
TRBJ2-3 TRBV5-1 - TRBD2 TGCGCCAGCAGCCCCTTAGCGGGGGCTCGCACAGATACGCAGTATTTT CASSPLAGARTDTQYF
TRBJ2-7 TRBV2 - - TGTGCCAGCAAAGGGGGTACCTACGAGCAGTACTTC CASKGGTYEQYF
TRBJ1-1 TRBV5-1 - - TGCGCCAGCAGCGGGAGGGTGAACACTGAAGCTTTCTTT CASSGRVNTEAFF
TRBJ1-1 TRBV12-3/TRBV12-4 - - TGTGCCAGCAGTTTAAAGGGGAACGAAGCTTTCTTT CASSLKGNEAFF
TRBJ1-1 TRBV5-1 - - TGCGCCAGCAGCCTTCGACAGGTGAACACTGAAGCTTTCTTT CASSLRQVNTEAFF
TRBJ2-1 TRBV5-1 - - TGCGCCAGCAGCTTGGCCTCACAACTATACAATGAGCAGTTCTTC CASSLASQLYNEQFF
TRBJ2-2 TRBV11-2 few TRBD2 TGTGCCAGCAGCTTGTTAGCGGGGGGGAACACCGGGGAGCTGTTTTTT CASSLLAGGNTGELFF
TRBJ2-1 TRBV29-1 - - TGCAGCGTTTTGGAGGGGGGGCCCTACAATGAGCAGTTCTTC CSVLEGGPYNEQFF
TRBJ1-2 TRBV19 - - TGTGCCAGTACCCGGGCCCTAGGGGGTAACTATGGCTACACCTTC CASTRALGGNYGYTF
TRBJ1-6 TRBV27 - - TGTGCCAGCAGACCATTGGACAGAGAAAATTCACCCCTCCACTTT CASRPLDRENSPLHF
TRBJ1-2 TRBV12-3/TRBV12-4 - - TGTGCCAGCAGGGGCGAGGGCTATGGCTACACCTTC CASRGEGYGYTF
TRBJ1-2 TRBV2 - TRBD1 TGTGCCAGCAGAGCCGGGACAGATTATGGCTACACCTTC CASRAGTDYGYTF
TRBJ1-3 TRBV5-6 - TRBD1 TGTGCCAGCAGCTACCGGGACAGGGTCCGCTCTGGAAACACCATATATTTT CASSYRDRVRSGNTIYF
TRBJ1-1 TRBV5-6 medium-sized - TGTGCCAGCAGCTTTGACAGGAACACTGAAGCTTTCTTT CASSFDRNTEAFF
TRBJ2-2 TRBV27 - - TGTGCCAGCAGTTTAGGACAGACGTACACCGGGGAGCTGTTTTTT CASSLGQTYTGELFF
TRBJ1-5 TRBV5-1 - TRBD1 TGCGCCAGCAGCTTGCTTGGGACAGGCAAAGGTCAGCCCCAGCATTTT CASSLLGTGKGQPQHF
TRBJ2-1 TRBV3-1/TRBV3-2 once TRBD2 TGTGCCAGCAAGGTAGCGGGGGGATGGGAGCAGTTCTTC CASKVAGGWEQFF
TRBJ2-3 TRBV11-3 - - TGTGCCAGCAGCCCGCGCAACAGGGAAACGCAGTATTTT CASSPRNRETQYF
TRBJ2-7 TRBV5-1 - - TGCGCCAGCAGCTTTTTGCCTACCTACGAGCAGTACTTC CASSFLPTYEQYF
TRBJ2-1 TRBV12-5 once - TGTGCTAGTGGTTTGGGAATCGAGAACAATGAGCAGTTCTTC CASGLGIENNEQFF
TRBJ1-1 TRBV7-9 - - TGTGCCAGCAGCTTATCAATTACGGGTACTGAAGCTTTCTTT CASSLSITGTEAFF
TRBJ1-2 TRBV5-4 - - TGTGCCAGCAGCTTGGTCTTACCAGGGGCAGCGTGGGGCTACACCTTC CASSLVLPGAAWGYTF
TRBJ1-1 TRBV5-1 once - TGCGCCAGCAGCTTGGCCTCGAGGAACACTGAAGCTTTCTTT CASSLASRNTEAFF
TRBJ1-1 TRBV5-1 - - TGCGCCAGCAGCGGAGGGCAGAGCTTGAACACTGAAGCTTTCTTT CASSGGQSLNTEAFF
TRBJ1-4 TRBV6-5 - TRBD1 TGTGCCAGTCGGGACAGGGGCCCTGGAAATGAAAAACTGTTTTTT CASRDRGPGNEKLFF